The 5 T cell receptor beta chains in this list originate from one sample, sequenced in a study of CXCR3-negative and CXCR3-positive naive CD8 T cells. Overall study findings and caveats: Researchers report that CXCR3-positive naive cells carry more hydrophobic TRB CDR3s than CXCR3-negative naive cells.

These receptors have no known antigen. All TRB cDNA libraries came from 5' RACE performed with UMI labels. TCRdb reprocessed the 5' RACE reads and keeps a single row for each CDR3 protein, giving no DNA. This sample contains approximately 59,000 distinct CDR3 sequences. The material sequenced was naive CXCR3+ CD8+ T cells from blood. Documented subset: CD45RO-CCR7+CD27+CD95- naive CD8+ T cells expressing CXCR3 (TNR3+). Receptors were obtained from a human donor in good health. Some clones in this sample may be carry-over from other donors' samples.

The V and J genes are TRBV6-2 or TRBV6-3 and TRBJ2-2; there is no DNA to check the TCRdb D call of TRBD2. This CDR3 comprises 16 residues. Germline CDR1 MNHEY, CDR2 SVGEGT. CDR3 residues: CASTLWEVANTGELFF.

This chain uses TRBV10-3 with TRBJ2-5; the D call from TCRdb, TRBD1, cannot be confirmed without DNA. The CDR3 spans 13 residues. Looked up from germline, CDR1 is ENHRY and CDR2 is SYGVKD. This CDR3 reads CAISDTGEETQYF.

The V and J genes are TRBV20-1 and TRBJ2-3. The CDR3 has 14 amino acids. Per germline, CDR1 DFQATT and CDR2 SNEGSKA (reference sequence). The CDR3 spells CSARGKIDTDTQYF.

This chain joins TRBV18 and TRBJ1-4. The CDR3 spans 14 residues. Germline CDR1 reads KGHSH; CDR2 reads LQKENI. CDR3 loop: CASSPGWQYEKLFF.

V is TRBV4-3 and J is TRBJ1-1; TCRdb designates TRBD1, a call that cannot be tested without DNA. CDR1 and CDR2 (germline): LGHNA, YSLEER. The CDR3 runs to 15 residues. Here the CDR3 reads CASSHGQDGDTEAFF.